Following are 31 T cell receptor beta chains from one sample sequenced in a study of T cell responses to AZD1222 COVID-19 vaccine. Here immunoSEQ multiplex PCR was the method, and the copy in TCRdb shows in-frame clones only, minus some. This sample has fewer than 110,000 clones, with around 84% found just once. The source was peripheral blood, collected on day 0 of AZD1222 vaccination. All receptors come from an adult in good health.

The chain employs TRBV19 and TRBJ2-2, with a weak D call TRBD2 (6 bases). Germline CDR1 and CDR2: LNHDA and SQIVND (reference sequence). The CDR3 runs to 16 residues. Trimming removed 7 bases from V and 5 bases from J, with 20 bases in between. CDR3 sequence (DNA): TGTGCCAGTATCCCTCGGAGGGGTCAGAGGACCGGGGAGCTGTTTTTT. Translated: CASIPRRGQRTGELFF. Full variable domain (remainder filled in from reference TRBV19 and TRBJ2-2): DGGITQSPKYLFRKEGQNVTLSCEQNLNHDAMYWYRQDPGQGLRLIYYSQIVNDFQKGDIAEGYSVSREKKESFPLTVTSAQKNPTAFYLCASIPRRGQRTGELFFGEGSRLTVL.

The J gene is TRBJ2-2, the V gene TRBV2; the match to TRBD2 covers 10 bases. The length of the CDR3 is 14 residues. Germline trimming cut 7 bases from V and 5 bases from J; bases unmatched to any gene: 4. Germline V gene data show CDR1 as SNHLY and CDR2 as FYNNEI. CDR3 bases: TGTGCCAGCAATCTAGCGGGAGAAACCGGGGAGCTGTTTTTT. Translating gives CASNLAGETGELFF.

This clone showed up just a few times. J is TRBJ2-2 and V is TRBV4-2; 8 bases align to TRBD2. The CDR3 is 18 residues long. The V gene end was trimmed by 4 bases and the J gene end by 1 base; junction bases not matched to a gene: 11. The germline CDR1 and CDR2 sequences are LGHNA and YNFKEQ. CDR3 coding DNA: TGTGCCAGCAGCCCCTATGGGGGTAGCGGGGTGAACACCGGGGAGCTGTTTTTT. Amino acid sequence: CASSPYGGSGVNTGELFF.

The rearrangement joins TRBV18 to TRBJ2-2; 8 positions agree with TRBD1. The CDR3 runs to 16 residues. Germline V gene data show CDR1 as KGHSH and CDR2 as LQKENI. J lost 8 bases, V lost 3 bases, and 11 bases had no gene match. The CDR3 is CASSPGGQGQSGELFF. For the CDR3, the DNA is TGTGCCAGCTCACCCGGAGGACAGGGACAGTCAGGGGAGCTGTTTTTT.

J is TRBJ1-1 and V is TRBV27; D is unclear. Per germline, CDR1 MNHEY and CDR2 SMNVEV (reference sequence). This CDR3 contains 13 residues. V lost 2 bases and J 5 bases, leaving 9 bases between the germline ends. CDR3 sequence: CASSLKAATEAFF. Written as DNA, the CDR3 is TGTGCCAGCAGTTTAAAGGCAGCGACTGAAGCTTTCTTT.

V is TRBV28 and J is TRBJ2-7; D may match TRBD1 or TRBD2 (5 bases each). Germline CDR1 reads MDHEN; CDR2 reads SYDVKM. Trimming took off 5 bases at V and 2 bases at J, with 10 bases between the two ends. This CDR3 comprises 13 residues. This CDR3 is CASSLGTAYEQYF. The CDR3 DNA follows: TGTGCCAGCAGTCTAGGGACGGCCTACGAGCAGTACTTC.

This chain joins TRBV7-2 and TRBJ2-2; D gene ambiguous. CDR3 length equals 14 residues. Germline-derived CDR1 and CDR2 are SGHTA and FQGNSA. Deletions cut 5 bases from V and 0 bases from J, with 7 bases between. The CDR3 spells CASSIDPNTGELFF. DNA of the CDR3: TGTGCCAGCAGCATTGACCCGAACACCGGGGAGCTGTTTTTT.

The genes are TRBV9 and TRBJ2-1; 7 positions match TRBD1. J gave up 3 bases and V 4 bases, and 13 bases lay outside the gene matches. Germline CDR1 reads SGDLS; CDR2 reads YYNGEE. The CDR3 consists of 17 residues. CDR3: CASSPPTGSPNYNEQFF. The DNA for the CDR3 is TGTGCCAGCAGCCCCCCGACAGGGAGCCCCAACTACAATGAGCAGTTCTTC.

This clone has just a few counts. In DNA form, the CDR3 reads TGTGCCAGCAGACCCCAAGAGACAGGGAAACGGATTCAGTACTTC. This gives the protein CASRPQETGKRIQYF. The chain employs TRBV2 and TRBJ2-4, with 7 bases identical to TRBD1. V gave up 6 bases and J gave up 10 bases; unmatched junction bases: 15. Germline-derived CDR1 and CDR2 are SNHLY and FYNNEI. The CDR3 spans 15 residues.

In this sample, this clone turned up once. The chain's CDR3 is CASSLGTPSSGNTIYF. CDR3 bases: TGCGCCAGCAGCTTGGGGACACCGAGCTCTGGAAACACCATATATTTT. The rearrangement joins TRBV5-1 to TRBJ1-3; D is possibly TRBD1 (5 bases). CDR3 length equals 16 residues. From germline, CDR1 is SGHRS and CDR2 YFSETQ. With 0 bases removed from V and 0 bases from J, the gap between germline ends came to 10 bases.

This rearrangement joins TRBV27 to TRBJ2-7, with D perhaps matching TRBD1 or TRBD2 (5 bases each). Germline values: CDR1 MNHEY, CDR2 SMNVEV (reference sequence). Trimming removed 4 bases at V and 4 bases at J, with 17 bases between. This CDR3 has 15 residues. This chain's CDR3 is CASSSAGTPHYEQYF. DNA for the CDR3: TGTGCCAGCAGTTCCGCCGGGACGCCTCATTACGAGCAGTACTTC.

The chain has TRBV29-1 and TRBJ2-1; TRBD1 agrees at 9 bases. After removal of 0 bases from V and 5 bases from J, the junction contained 5 bases not matched to a gene. This CDR3 is built from 15 residues. Germline V CDR1 and CDR2: SQVTM, ANQGSEA. The CDR3 region is CSVEEPGQGDNEQFF. The CDR3 DNA follows: TGCAGCGTTGAAGAGCCGGGACAGGGCGACAATGAGCAGTTCTTC.

This clone was observed once. The chain is built from TRBV13 and TRBJ2-5; perhaps TRBD2 as D (5 bases). This CDR3 spans 13 amino acids. Germline lookup yields CDR1 PRHDT and CDR2 FYEKMQ (reference sequence). V was clipped by 2 bases and J by 5 bases, with 9 bases between them. DNA for the CDR3: TGTGCCAGCAGCTTACGAGGGCGGGAGACCCAGTACTTC. Protein: CASSLRGRETQYF.

V is TRBV6-5 and J is TRBJ1-1; D uncertain. Germline V gives CDR1 MNHEY, CDR2 SVGAGI. V lost 6 bases and J lost 0, with 5 bases in between. The CDR3 spans 12 residues. The CDR3 sequence is CASSRMNTEAFF. The CDR3 DNA reads TGTGCCAGCAGCAGAATGAACACTGAAGCTTTCTTT.

V and J are TRBV4-1 and TRBJ2-5, with 10 positions matching TRBD2. Germline V lookup: CDR1 MGHRA, CDR2 YSYEKL. This CDR3 region has 14 residues. V was pared by 4 bases and J by 6 bases, with 5 bases of the junction left unmatched. Here the CDR3 reads CASSLAGGGKTQYF. DNA of the CDR3: TGCGCCAGCAGCCTAGCGGGAGGCGGGAAGACCCAGTACTTC.

This sequence joins TRBV19 and TRBJ2-5; D may match TRBD1 or TRBD2 (5 bases each). Trimming cost V 6 bases and J 6 bases, with 23 bases left between them. Looked up from germline, CDR1 is LNHDA and CDR2 is SQIVND (reference sequence). The CDR3 loop spans 16 amino acids. The CDR3 nucleotides are TGTGCCAGTAGCCCCCGGGACGGCATGTCAAGTAAGACCCAGTACTTC. Its translation: CASSPRDGMSSKTQYF.

Written as DNA, the CDR3 is TGTGCCAGTAGTATTGGGACCCCTGGGACTGAAGCTTTCTTT. It encodes CASSIGTPGTEAFF. V and J are TRBV19 and TRBJ1-1; TRBD1 might be the D (5 bases). Trimming pared 3 bases from V and 5 bases from J, leaving 13 bases between. CDR3 length: 14 amino acids. Looked up from germline, CDR1 is LNHDA and CDR2 is SQIVND (reference sequence). Drawing the rest from reference TRBV19 and TRBJ1-1, the complete variable domain is DGGITQSPKYLFRKEGQNVTLSCEQNLNHDAMYWYRQDPGQGLRLIYYSQIVNDFQKGDIAEGYSVSREKKESFPLTVTSAQKNPTAFYLCASSIGTPGTEAFFGQGTRLTVV.

This chain uses TRBV5-4 with TRBJ2-1, with 11 bases lining up with TRBD2. Per germline, CDR1 SGHNT and CDR2 YYREEE (reference sequence). Losses at the gene ends were 1 base for V and 8 bases for J; bases not matched to a gene: 8. The length of the CDR3 is 16 residues. In DNA, the CDR3 is TGTGCCAGCAGCTTGTTCTTAGCGGGAGGGCCCGATGAGCAGTTCTTC. Amino acids: CASSLFLAGGPDEQFF.

The chain combines TRBV5-6 with TRBJ1-4; D not resolved. The CDR3 has 13 residues. The germline V gene encodes CDR1 SGHDT and CDR2 YYEEEE. V was cut by 5 bases and J by 6 bases, with 11 bases left in between. The CDR3 protein is CASRIGTHEKLFF. The CDR3 DNA reads as TGTGCCAGCAGGATTGGAACCCATGAAAAACTGTTTTTT.

The CDR3 is CASSHLGEKLFF. CDR3 bases: TGCGCCAGCAGCCATTTAGGAGAAAAACTGTTTTTT. The chain joins TRBV4-3 to TRBJ1-4; D gene ambiguous. Deletions cut 3 bases from V and 8 bases from J, with 7 bases between. This CDR3 is 12 amino acids long. The germline gives CDR1 LGHNA, CDR2 YSLEER.

This rearrangement joins TRBV7-3 to TRBJ1-2; D is undetermined. Germline lookup yields CDR1 SGHTA and CDR2 FQGTGA. The V end was cut by 4 bases, the J end by 5 bases, with 11 bases between. The CDR3 totals 13 residues. The CDR3 sequence: CASSSSTEYGYTF. In nucleotides, the CDR3 is TGTGCCAGCAGCTCAAGTACAGAGTATGGCTACACCTTC.

The chain couples TRBV9 to TRBJ2-3, with D perhaps matching TRBD1 or TRBD2 (5 bases each). CDR1 and CDR2 (germline): SGDLS, YYNGEE. The CDR3 is 12 residues long. V lost 6 bases and J lost 5, with 10 bases in between. CDR3 coding DNA: TGTGCCAGCAAAGGGGCGGGAGATACGCAGTATTTT. It translates to CASKGAGDTQYF. Together with reference TRBV9 and TRBJ2-3, the CDR3 gives the full variable domain: DSGVTQTPKHLITATGQRVTLRCSPRSGDLSVYWYQQSLDQGLQFLIQYYNGEERAKGNILERFSAQQFPDLHSELNLSSLELGDSALYFCASKGAGDTQYFGPGTRLTVL.

This clone was picked up one time. This chain joins TRBV27 and TRBJ2-5; 12 bases are shared with TRBD2. The trim removed 2 bases at V and 5 bases at J, leaving 9 bases unmatched. Germline V CDR1 and CDR2: MNHEY, SMNVEV (reference sequence). This CDR3 contains 17 residues. The CDR3 loop is CASSLGLAGGPGETQYF. Written as DNA, the CDR3 is TGTGCCAGCAGTTTAGGCCTAGCGGGAGGGCCCGGGGAGACCCAGTACTTC.

V gene TRBV7-8 combines with J gene TRBJ1-5; a weak D match, TRBD1 (5 bases). V was pared by 1 base and J by 0 bases, with 16 bases between. From germline, CDR1 is SGHVS and CDR2 FQNEAQ. The CDR3 consists of 18 residues. This CDR3 is CASSLGSQARYSNQPQHF. For the CDR3, the DNA is TGTGCCAGCAGCTTAGGGTCACAGGCTCGCTATAGCAATCAGCCCCAGCATTTT. Full variable domain (rest looked up from reference TRBV7-8 and TRBJ1-5): GAGVSQSPRYKVAKRGQDVALRCDPISGHVSLFWYQQALGQGPEFLTYFQNEAQLDKSGLPSDRFFAERPEGSVSTLKIQRTQQEDSAVYLCASSLGSQARYSNQPQHFGDGTRLSIL.

The CDR3 is CASSFGSIPSGNTIYF. The CDR3 DNA follows: TGTGCCAGCAGTTTTGGCAGCATCCCCTCTGGAAACACCATATATTTT. The V gene is TRBV28, the J gene TRBJ1-3; D unresolved. The CDR3 consists of 16 residues. V lost 3 bases and J lost 0, with 12 bases in between. Germline CDR1 and CDR2: MDHEN and SYDVKM.

The J gene is TRBJ2-7, the V gene TRBV12-1; the table names TRBD1, a call not compared with the DNA. TRBV12-1 is a documented pseudogene. The CDR3 is 15 residues long. The CDR3 bases are TGTGCCAGCAGCTTTGCGGGTGGACAGTCCTACGAGCAGTACTTC. Amino acids: CASSFAGGQSYEQYF.

The chain employs TRBV28 and TRBJ2-7, with D hard to call. The germline CDR1 and CDR2 sequences are MDHEN and SYDVKM. V was trimmed by 6 bases and J by 2 bases, leaving 11 bases between them. CDR3 length: 13 amino acids. CDR3 sequence: CASSPPAAYEQYF. DNA of the CDR3: TGTGCCAGCAGCCCACCGGCGGCCTACGAGCAGTACTTC.

The chain carries TRBV7-2 and TRBJ1-4; perhaps TRBD1 as D (6 bases). V was cut by 0 bases and J by 8 bases, with 16 bases left in between. The CDR3 is made up of 16 amino acids. CDR1 and CDR2 (germline): SGHTA, FQGNSA. The CDR3 spells CASSLAPGVSGEKLFF. Here the CDR3 DNA reads TGTGCCAGCAGCTTAGCTCCAGGGGTCTCTGGGGAAAAACTGTTTTTT.

The V and J genes are TRBV18 and TRBJ2-1; 11 bases are shared with TRBD1. Trimming took 4 bases from V and 8 from J; bases not matched to a gene: 16. The CDR3 runs 18 residues. Germline V gene data show CDR1 as KGHSH and CDR2 as LQKENI. CDR3 sequence: CASSLIHSGTGGYDEQFF. The DNA for the CDR3 is TGTGCCAGCTCACTGATTCATTCCGGGACAGGGGGATACGATGAGCAGTTCTTC.

This clone was counted a single time. The chain is built from TRBV3-1 (or the pseudogene TRBV3-2) and TRBJ1-2; possible D gene TRBD1, 5 bases. CDR1 and CDR2 from the germline V gene are LGHDT and YNNKEL (reference sequence). CDR3 length: 13 amino acids. Trimming left V 4 bases short and J 14 bases short, with 20 bases between. The CDR3 bases are TGTGCCAGCAGCCCTCCGGGGCCTTTTAGGGGAACCTTC. Residues: CASSPPGPFRGTF.

The rearrangement uses TRBV11-2 and TRBJ1-5; 9 positions match TRBD1. The CDR3 length is 14 residues. CDR1 is SGHAT and CDR2 is FQNNGV in the germline V gene. The V segment lost 1 base and the J segment 9 bases; nucleotides outside the gene matches: 4. DNA for the CDR3: TGTGCCAGCAGCTTAGGGGACAGGGCTTGGCCCCAGCATTTT. Amino acid sequence: CASSLGDRAWPQHF. Full variable domain (outside the CDR3, taken from reference TRBV11-2 and TRBJ1-5): EAGVAQSPRYKIIEKRQSVAFWCNPISGHATLYWYQQILGQGPKLLIQFQNNGVVDDSQLPKDRFSAERLKGVDSTLKIQPAKLEDSAVYLCASSLGDRAWPQHFGDGTRLSIL.